The entry that follows covers one T cell receptor (beta chain) sequence. This specimen comes from a study of blood T cell repertoires in COVID-19. Study-wide context: The samples span acute and convalescent COVID-19 from the United States, Italy and Spain. T cells, B-cell-depleted T cells, or PBMCs provided the cDNA or gDNA that served as material.

Original processing methods: Researchers report that nucleated cell counts were estimated from reference gene primer amplification. Clones were sequenced by immunoSEQ multiplex PCR, and TCRdb holds only the in-frame ones, with some missing. The V and J calls and clone size come from that table; D and trimming were worked out from the DNA. The table includes about 280,000 clones, approximately 90% detected once. Sequenced: peripheral blood. The TCR comes from a woman aged 50 to 60 who had recovered from COVID-19.

Here the CDR3 reads CASSQTAGVTQYF. CDR3 nucleotides: TGTGCCAGCAGTCAGACGGCGGGGGTGACCCAGTACTTC. The genes are TRBV27 and TRBJ2-5; 7 positions match TRBD2. CDR1 MNHEY and CDR2 SMNVEV come from the germline V gene (reference sequence). The V and J ends lost 5 bases and 7 bases, in that order; junction bases with no gene match: 7. This CDR3 has 13 amino acids.